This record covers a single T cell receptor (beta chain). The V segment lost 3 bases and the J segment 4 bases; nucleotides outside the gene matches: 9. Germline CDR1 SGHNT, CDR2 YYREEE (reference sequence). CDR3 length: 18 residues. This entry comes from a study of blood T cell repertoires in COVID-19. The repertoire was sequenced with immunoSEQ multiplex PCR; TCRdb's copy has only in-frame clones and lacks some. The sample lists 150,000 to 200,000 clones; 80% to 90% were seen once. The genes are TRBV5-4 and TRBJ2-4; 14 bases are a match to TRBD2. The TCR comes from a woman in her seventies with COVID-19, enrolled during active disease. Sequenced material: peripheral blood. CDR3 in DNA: TGTGCCAGCAGCTCCTCCCAGACTAGCGGGGGGGGAAAAAACATTCAGTACTTC. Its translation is CASSSSQTSGGGKNIQYF.